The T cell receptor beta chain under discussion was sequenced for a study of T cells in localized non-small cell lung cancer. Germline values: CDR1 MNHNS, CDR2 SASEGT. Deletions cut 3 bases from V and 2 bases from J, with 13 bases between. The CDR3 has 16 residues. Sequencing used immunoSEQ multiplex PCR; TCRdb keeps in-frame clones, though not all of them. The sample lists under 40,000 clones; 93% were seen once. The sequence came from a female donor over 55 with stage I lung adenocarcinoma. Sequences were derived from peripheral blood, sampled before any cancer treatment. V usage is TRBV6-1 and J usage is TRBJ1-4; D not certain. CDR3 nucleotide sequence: TGTGCCAGCAGTGACCCGATTTGGGCGACTAATGAAAAACTGTTTTTT. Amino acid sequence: CASSDPIWATNEKLFF.